This T cell receptor (beta chain) was retrieved from a study of T cell changes during pregnancy in multiple sclerosis (dated by TCRdb to the late 2010s). For context, the study as a whole: The study examined how the T cell repertoire changed over the course of pregnancy in women with multiple sclerosis.

A word on this clone: Which antigen it targets is not known. Base qualities are not at hand, and no much larger clone is one base apart.

Receptor amplification or capture employed the immunoSEQ multiplex PCR assay. TCRdb obtained this table from immuneACCESS and retained in-frame rearrangements with V and J assigned. These tables miss some clones; where compared with another copy, unresolved V genes account for less than half of the shortfall, and the remainder is unexplained. Recorded for this sample are over 100,000 clones; more than 85% of them occurred a single time. The top ten clonotypes cover about 1.5% of the sample. CDR1 and CDR2 are read off the germline V gene as MNHEY and SVGAGI. V is cut by 2 bases and J by 4 bases, and the space between the germline ends is 8 bases. The CDR3, cysteine through phenylalanine, is 13 amino acids long. Left in the record is the CDR3 DNA by itself, 39 bases read in frame from the first base.

The sample here was peripheral blood, taken in the third trimester of pregnancy. The rearranged chain carries TRBV6-5 and TRBJ1-2, with no D gene named confidently. The receptor comes from a female donor with multiple sclerosis, enrolled in a pregnancy study. The sequence in DNA is TGTGCCAGCAGTTACGGCGGCTCCTATGGCTACACCTTC. This gives the protein CASSYGGSYGYTF.